This T cell receptor beta chain was profiled in a study of spatial heterogeneity in lung cancer. Overall study: Alpha-chain sequences were consistently detected less often than beta-chain sequences.

Per the germline V gene, CDR1 is SGHDN and CDR2 is FVKESK. The CDR3 is 12 amino acids. Trimming shortened V by 1 base and J by 4 bases, and 4 bases separated the two germline ends. Only a few counts were recorded for this clonotype. A single record per CDR3 protein comes from TCRdb applying MiXCR to the 5' RACE reads. The repertoire holds 90,000 to 95,000 distinct CDR3 sequences, with about 12% as singletons. Stated time point: sample taken at primary tumor resection. The sequence derives from a male donor with early-stage non-small cell lung cancer. This sequence joins TRBV14 and TRBJ1-2; D unclear. Sequencing used PBMCs, obtained at surgery. The CDR3 DNA reads TGTGCCAGCAGCCAAGCAGGCTATGGCTACACCTTC. It encodes CASSQAGYGYTF.